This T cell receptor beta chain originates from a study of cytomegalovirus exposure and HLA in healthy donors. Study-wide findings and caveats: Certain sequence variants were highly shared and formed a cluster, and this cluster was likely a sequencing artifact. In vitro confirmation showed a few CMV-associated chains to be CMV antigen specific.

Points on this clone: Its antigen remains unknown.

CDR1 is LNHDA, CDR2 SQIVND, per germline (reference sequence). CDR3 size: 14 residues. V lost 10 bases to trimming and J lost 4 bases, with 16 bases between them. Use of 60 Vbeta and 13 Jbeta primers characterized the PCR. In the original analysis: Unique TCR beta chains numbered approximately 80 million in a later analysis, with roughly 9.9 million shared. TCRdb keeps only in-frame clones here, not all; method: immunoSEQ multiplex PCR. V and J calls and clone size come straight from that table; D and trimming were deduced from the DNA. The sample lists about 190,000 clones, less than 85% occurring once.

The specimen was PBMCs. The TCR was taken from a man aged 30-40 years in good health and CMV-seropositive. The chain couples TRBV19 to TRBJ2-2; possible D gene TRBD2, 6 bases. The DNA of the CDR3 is TGTGCCACAAAACGCGGGGTCCCCACCGGGGAGCTGTTTTTT. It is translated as CATKRGVPTGELFF.